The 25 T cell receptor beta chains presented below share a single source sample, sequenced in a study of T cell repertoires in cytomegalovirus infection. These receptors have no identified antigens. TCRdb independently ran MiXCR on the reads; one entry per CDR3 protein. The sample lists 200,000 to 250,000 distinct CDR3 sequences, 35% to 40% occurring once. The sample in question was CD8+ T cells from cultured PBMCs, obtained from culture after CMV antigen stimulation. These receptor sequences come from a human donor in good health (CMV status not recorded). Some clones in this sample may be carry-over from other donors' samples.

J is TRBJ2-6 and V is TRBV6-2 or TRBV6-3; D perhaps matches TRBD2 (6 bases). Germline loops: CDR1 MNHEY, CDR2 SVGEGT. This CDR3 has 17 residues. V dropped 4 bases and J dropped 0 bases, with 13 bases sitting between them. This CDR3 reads CASSLTSGISGANVLTF. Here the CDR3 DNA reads TGTGCCAGCAGTTTGACTAGTGGTATCTCTGGGGCCAACGTCCTGACTTTC.

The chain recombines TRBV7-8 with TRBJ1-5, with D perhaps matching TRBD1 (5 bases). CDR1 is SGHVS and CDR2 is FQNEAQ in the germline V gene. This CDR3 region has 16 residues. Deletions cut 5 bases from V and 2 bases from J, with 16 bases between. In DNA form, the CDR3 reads TGTGCCAGCAGCGCACAGGACCGGGCGGGCAATCAGCCCCAGCATTTT. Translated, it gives CASSAQDRAGNQPQHF. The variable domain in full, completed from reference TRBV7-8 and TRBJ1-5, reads GAGVSQSPRYKVAKRGQDVALRCDPISGHVSLFWYQQALGQGPEFLTYFQNEAQLDKSGLPSDRFFAERPEGSVSTLKIQRTQQEDSAVYLCASSAQDRAGNQPQHFGDGTRLSIL.

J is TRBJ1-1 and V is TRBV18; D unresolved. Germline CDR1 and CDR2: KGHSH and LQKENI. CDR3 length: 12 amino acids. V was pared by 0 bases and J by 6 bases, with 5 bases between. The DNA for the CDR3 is TGTGCCAGCTCACCACCCGGAGCTGAAGCTTTCTTT. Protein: CASSPPGAEAFF.

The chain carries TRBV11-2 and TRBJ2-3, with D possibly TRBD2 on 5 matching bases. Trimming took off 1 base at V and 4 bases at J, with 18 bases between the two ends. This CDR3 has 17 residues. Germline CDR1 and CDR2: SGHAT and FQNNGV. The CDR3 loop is CASSLVHRTRVADTQYF. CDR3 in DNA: TGTGCCAGCAGCTTAGTTCACCGGACTCGCGTAGCAGATACGCAGTATTTT.

CDR3 sequence reads: CASSLGDRKHF. The CDR3 bases are TGTGCCAGCAGTTTGGGAGACAGAAAACATTTT. The chain links TRBV12-3 or TRBV12-4 to TRBJ1-5, with D maybe TRBD1 (5 bases). The CDR3 runs to 11 residues. The V end lost 3 bases, the J end lost 16 bases, and 13 bases lay between the germline ends.

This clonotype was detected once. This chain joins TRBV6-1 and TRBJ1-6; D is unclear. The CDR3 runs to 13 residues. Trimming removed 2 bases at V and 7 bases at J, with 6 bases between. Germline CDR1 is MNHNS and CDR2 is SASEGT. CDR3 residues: CASSEMVNSPLHF. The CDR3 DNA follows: TGTGCCAGCAGTGAAATGGTCAATTCACCCCTCCACTTT.

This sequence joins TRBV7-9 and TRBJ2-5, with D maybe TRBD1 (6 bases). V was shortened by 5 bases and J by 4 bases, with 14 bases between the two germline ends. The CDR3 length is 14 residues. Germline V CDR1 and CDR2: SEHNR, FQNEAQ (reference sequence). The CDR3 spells CASSPQDSRETQYF. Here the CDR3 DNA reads TGTGCCAGCAGCCCCCAGGACAGTCGAGAGACCCAGTACTTC.

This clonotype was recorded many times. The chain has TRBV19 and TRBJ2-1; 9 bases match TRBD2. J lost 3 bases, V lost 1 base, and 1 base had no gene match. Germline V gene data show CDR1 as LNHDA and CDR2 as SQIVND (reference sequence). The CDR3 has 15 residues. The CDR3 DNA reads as TGTGCCAGTAGTATAGCAGCGGGAGGCTACAATGAGCAGTTCTTC. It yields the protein CASSIAAGGYNEQFF.

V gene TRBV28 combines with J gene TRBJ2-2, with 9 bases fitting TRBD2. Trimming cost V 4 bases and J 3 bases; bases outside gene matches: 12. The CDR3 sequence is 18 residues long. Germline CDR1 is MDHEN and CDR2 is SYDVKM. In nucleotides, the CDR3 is TGTGCCAGCAGTTCCGGCGGGAGGGCCCTATCCTACACCGGGGAGCTGTTTTTT. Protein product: CASSSGGRALSYTGELFF.

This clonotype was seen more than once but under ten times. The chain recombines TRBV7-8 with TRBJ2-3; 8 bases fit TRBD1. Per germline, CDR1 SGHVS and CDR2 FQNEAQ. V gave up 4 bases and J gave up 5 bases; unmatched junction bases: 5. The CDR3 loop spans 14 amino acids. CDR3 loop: CASSSQGAVDTQYF. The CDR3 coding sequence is TGTGCCAGCAGCTCTCAGGGGGCGGTAGATACGCAGTATTTT.

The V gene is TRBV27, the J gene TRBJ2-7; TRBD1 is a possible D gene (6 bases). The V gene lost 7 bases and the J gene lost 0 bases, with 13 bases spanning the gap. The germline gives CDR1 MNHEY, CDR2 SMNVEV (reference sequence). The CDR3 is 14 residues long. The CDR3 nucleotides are TGTGCCAGCATGGGGACACGTGGCTCCTACGAGCAGTACTTC. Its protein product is CASMGTRGSYEQYF.

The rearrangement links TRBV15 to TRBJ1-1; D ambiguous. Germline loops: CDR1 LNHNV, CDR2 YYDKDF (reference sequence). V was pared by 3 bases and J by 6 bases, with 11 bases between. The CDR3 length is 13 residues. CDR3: CATSSGPTPEAFF. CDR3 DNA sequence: TGTGCCACCAGCAGCGGTCCGACTCCTGAAGCTTTCTTT.

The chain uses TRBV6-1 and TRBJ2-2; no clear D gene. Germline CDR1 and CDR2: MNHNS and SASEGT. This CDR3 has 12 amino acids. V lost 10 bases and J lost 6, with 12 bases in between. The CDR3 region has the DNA TGTGCCATTGTTAGTAGACCCGGGGAGCTGTTTTTT. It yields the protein CAIVSRPGELFF.

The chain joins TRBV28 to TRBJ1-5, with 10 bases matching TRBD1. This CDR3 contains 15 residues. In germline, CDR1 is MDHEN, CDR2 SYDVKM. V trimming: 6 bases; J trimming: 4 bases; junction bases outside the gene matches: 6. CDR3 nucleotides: TGTGCCAGCAGCTTCCGGGACAGGGGAAATCAGCCCCAGCATTTT. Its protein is CASSFRDRGNQPQHF.

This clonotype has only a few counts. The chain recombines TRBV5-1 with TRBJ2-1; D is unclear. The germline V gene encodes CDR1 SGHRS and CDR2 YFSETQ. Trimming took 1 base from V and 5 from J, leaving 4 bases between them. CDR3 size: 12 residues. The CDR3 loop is CASSLTDNEQFF. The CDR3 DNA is TGCGCCAGCAGCTTGACCGACAATGAGCAGTTCTTC.

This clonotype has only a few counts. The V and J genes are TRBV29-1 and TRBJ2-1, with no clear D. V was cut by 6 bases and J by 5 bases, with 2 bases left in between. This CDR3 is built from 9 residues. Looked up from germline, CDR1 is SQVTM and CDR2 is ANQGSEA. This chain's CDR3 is CSVDNEQFF. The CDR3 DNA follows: TGCAGCGTCGACAATGAGCAGTTCTTC.

CDR3 sequence reads: CASSPTAEYYNEQFF. CDR3 coding DNA: TGTGCCAGCAGCCCGACGGCGGAGTACTACAATGAGCAGTTCTTC. The V and J genes are TRBV7-2 and TRBJ2-1; D unresolved. Per the germline V gene, CDR1 is SGHTA and CDR2 is FQGNSA. V was pared by 5 bases and J by 3 bases, with 14 bases between. The CDR3 contains 15 residues.

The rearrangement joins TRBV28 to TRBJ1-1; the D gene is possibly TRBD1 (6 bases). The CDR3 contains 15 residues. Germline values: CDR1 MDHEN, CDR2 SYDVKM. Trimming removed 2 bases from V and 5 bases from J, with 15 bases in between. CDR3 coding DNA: TGTGCCAGCAGTTTAGGGCAAGGGGGGAGGACTGAAGCTTTCTTT. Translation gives CASSLGQGGRTEAFF. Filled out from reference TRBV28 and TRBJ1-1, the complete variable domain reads DVKVTQSSRYLVKRTGEKVFLECVQDMDHENMFWYRQDPGLGLRLIYFSYDVKMKEKGDIPEGYSVSREKKERFSLILESASTNQTSMYLCASSLGQGGRTEAFFGQGTRLTVV.

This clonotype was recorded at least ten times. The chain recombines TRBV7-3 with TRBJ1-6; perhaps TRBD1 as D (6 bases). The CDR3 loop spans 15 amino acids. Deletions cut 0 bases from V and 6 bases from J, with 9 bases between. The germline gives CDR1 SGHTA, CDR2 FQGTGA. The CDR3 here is CASSLTGAPNSPLHF. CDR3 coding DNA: TGTGCCAGCAGCTTAACGGGGGCCCCTAATTCACCCCTCCACTTT. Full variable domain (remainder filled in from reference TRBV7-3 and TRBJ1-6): GAGVSQTPSNKVTEKGKYVELRCDPISGHTALYWYRQSLGQGPEFLIYFQGTGAADDSGLPNDRFFAVRPEGSVSTLKIQRTERGDSAVYLCASSLTGAPNSPLHFGNGTRLTVT.

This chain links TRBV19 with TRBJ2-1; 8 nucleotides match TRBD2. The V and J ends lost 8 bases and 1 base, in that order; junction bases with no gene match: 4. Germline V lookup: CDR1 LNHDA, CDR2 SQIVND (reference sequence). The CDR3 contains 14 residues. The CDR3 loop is CASGGGGSYNEQFF. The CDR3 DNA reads TGTGCCAGTGGGGGCGGGGGGTCCTACAATGAGCAGTTCTTC.

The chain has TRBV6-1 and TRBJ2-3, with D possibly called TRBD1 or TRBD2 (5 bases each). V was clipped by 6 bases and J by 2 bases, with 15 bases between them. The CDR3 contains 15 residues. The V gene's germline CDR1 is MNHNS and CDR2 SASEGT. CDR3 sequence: CASSLPPGPTDTQYF. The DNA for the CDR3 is TGTGCCAGCAGCTTGCCCCCGGGACCCACAGATACGCAGTATTTT.

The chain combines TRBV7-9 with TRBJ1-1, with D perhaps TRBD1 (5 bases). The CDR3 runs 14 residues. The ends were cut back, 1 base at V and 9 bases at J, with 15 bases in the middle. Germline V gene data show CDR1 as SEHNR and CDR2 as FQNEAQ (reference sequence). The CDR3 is CASSLGFQGGKAFF. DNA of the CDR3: TGTGCCAGCAGCTTAGGATTTCAGGGAGGAAAAGCTTTCTTT.

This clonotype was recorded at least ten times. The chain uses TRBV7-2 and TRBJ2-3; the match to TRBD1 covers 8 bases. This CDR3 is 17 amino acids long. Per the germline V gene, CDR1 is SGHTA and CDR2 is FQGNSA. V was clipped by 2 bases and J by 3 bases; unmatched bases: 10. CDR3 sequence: CASSLSQGAITTDTQYF. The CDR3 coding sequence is TGTGCCAGCAGCTTAAGTCAGGGGGCGATTACAACAGATACGCAGTATTTT.

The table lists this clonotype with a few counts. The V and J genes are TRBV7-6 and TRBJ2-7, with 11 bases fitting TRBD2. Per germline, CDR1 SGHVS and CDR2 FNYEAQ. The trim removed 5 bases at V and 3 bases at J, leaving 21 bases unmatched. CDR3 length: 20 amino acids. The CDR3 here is CASSPVPHRLAGRSNYEQYF. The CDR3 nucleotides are TGTGCCAGCAGCCCAGTCCCCCACCGACTAGCGGGGCGTTCTAACTACGAGCAGTACTTC.

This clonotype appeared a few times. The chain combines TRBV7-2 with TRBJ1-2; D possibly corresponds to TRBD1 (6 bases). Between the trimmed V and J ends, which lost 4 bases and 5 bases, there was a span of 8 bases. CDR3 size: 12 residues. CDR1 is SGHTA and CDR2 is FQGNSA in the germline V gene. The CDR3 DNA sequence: TGTGCCAGCAGCTCGACAGGATATGGCTACACCTTC. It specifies CASSSTGYGYTF.